This T cell receptor beta chain was captured in a study of T cells in Graves' hyperthyroidism and ophthalmopathy. V was clipped by 4 bases and J by 2 bases; unmatched bases: 4. The CDR3 loop spans 14 amino acids. Germline values: CDR1 MDHEN, CDR2 SYDVKM. Amplified TCR beta CDR3 regions derived from RNA transcripts. First-round RT-PCR targeting the TCR CDR3 was performed with the HTBI primer set. A single record per CDR3 protein comes from TCRdb applying MiXCR to the multiplex PCR reads. The data contain fewer than 200,000 distinct CDR3 sequences, roughly 10% of them singletons. Used for diagnoses were clinical symptoms, serum thyroxine and TRAb, thyroid ultrasound and orbital computed tomography. PBMCs were collected from a roughly 10 ml volume of fresh peripheral blood. This clonotype was counted a few times. This clone may be a read error of a much larger clone one base away.

The V call is TRBV28, the J call TRBJ1-2, with 7 bases lining up with TRBD1. Specimen: blood. This TCR was sampled from a woman between 18 and 29 years old with Graves' hyperthyroidism that later progressed to Graves' ophthalmopathy. CDR3 residues: CASSSAGGNYGYTF. The CDR3 bases are TGTGCCAGCAGTTCGGCAGGGGGGAACTATGGCTACACCTTC.